Included here is one T cell receptor (beta chain) sequence, with context. Only a few counts were recorded for this clonotype. The clone's antigen remains unknown. No base quality information exists; no much larger clone differs at one position. The entry originates in a study of beta chain bispecific antibodies for T cell cancers (dated by TCRdb to 2020 to 2023). The study in broad terms: After T cells from healthy donors were cocultured with bispecific antibodies and T cell leukemia lines, the researchers used TRBV sequencing of the cells that survived to measure how much each TRBV family was depleted. Jurkat cells expressed surface TRBV12 (TRBV12-3), and HPB-ALL cells expressed surface TRBV5-5. Overall study outcomes, separate from this receptor: Cross-reactivity of the anti-TRBV5-5 antibody with TRBV5-6 was attributed to high sequence similarity between the two genes. Compared with anti-CD19, anti-TRBV5-5 exposure reduced TRBV5-5 signal by about 98% and the closely related TRBV5-6 by 85% to 92%. Every sequenced sample was a mix of normal T cells and leukemia cell line cells, and most of the targeted TRBV signal originated from the leukemia cells instead of the normal T cells. Compared with anti-CD19, anti-TRBV12 exposure reduced the TRBV12-3 share of total TRBV signal by 98.9%; TRBV12-4 fell approximately 37%, not significantly.

The CDR3 contains 12 residues, cysteine and phenylalanine counted. Only the CDR3 part of the read is kept: 36 bases, read in frame from the first base. The junction shows trimming of 1 base on V and 6 bases on J, plus 5 bases between the germline ends. Taken from the germline V gene, the CDR1 and CDR2 loops are SGHDT and YYEEEE. The label giving this sample's treatment or condition can be read as: alpha-CD19 control bispecific (anti-CD19 x anti-CD3). T cells were expanded from blood mononuclear cells for 2 to 3 days with either the anti-CD3 antibody OKT3 or CD3/CD28 Dynabeads. Anti-CD19 bispecific antibody cocultures served as comparators for TRBV sequencing; in separate killing assays, anti-CD19 had no effect on Jurkat or HPB-ALL cells. The expanded T cells were grown in RPMI 1640 containing roughly 9.7% fetal bovine serum, recombinant human IL-2 (around 91 IU/ml) and IL-7 (5 ng/ml). Each coculture contained about 50,000 normal T cells, about 50,000 target cells and bispecific antibody in approximately 92 ul and was incubated for around 15 hours at 37 degrees C. Every bispecific antibody was made of two single-chain variable fragments expressed in a single-chain diabody format with a His tag. Effector T cells were obtained from healthy human donors, and peripheral blood mononuclear cells were isolated from leukapheresis samples by Ficoll density gradient centrifugation.

The libraries included unique molecular identifier barcodes, and the barcodes were used to quantify clonotypes. Qiagen AllPrep DNA/RNA Micro kits were used to isolate total RNA, and an Agilent TapeStation was used to check RNA quality. TCR beta libraries were built by 5' RACE: cDNA synthesis followed by two PCR steps using TCR beta constant-region gene-specific primers. TCR beta libraries were sequenced on an Illumina MiSeq platform. On the study's bioinformatics: Reads were processed with MIGEC, MiXCR and VDJtools. Clonotype frequency was calculated as the fraction of unique molecular identifiers assigned to a given clonotype among all unique molecular identifiers in the sample. Nonfunctional TRBV genes listed as pseudogenes or open reading frames in IMGT, such as TRBV1, TRBV12-1 and TRBV21, were excluded. TCRdb took the public reads, trimmed them with fastp at Q25, ran MiXCR for clone calling and kept in-frame beta chains. Every CDR3 protein is listed once, alongside the most common genes and DNA of its rows. The V and J calls and clone size are TCRdb's, not the authors'. The sample profile shows about 9,000 distinct CDR3 sequences; around 2.2% of them were found once. The ten most abundant clones make up approximately 68% of the sample.

This specimen consisted of T cells from a healthy donor cultured with Jurkat leukemia cells, obtained from a culture containing an anti-CD19 bispecific antibody. Recombination connected TRBV5-6 to TRBJ2-1; the D gene remains uncertain. This TCR came from a human donor in good health. Some clones in this sample may be carry-over from other donors' samples. The nucleotides are TGTGCCAGCAGCTTGTTGATCAATGAGCAGTTCTTC. The resulting protein is CASSLLINEQFF.